Following are 25 T cell receptor beta chains from one sample sequenced in a study of identical twins (dated by TCRdb to 2015 to 2016). The method behind the library was 5' RACE. Sequencing instrument: Illumina HiSeq 2000. TCRdb cleaned the public reads at Q25 with fastp, built clones with MiXCR and kept in-frame beta chains. Rows matching on CDR3 protein sequence are summarized as one entry with the most common DNA and genes. This sample comprises more than 400,000 distinct CDR3 sequences, roughly 15% of them detected only once. Nearly 0.45% of the sample rests with the top ten. These sequences were also reported in another study, on yellow fever vaccine responses in identical twins.

Specimen: CD4+ T cells sorted from blood. The receptors were gathered from a woman aged 18-29 years in good health.

The rearrangement links TRBV6-5 to TRBJ2-3; tentative D call: TRBD2 (5 bases). The CDR3 is made up of 17 amino acids. The germline gives CDR1 MNHEY, CDR2 SVGAGI. V was clipped by 2 bases and J by 4 bases, with 19 bases between them. The CDR3 is CASSYTLASRGPDTQYF. The CDR3 nucleotides read TGTGCCAGCAGTTACACCCTGGCTAGCCGAGGCCCAGATACGCAGTATTTT.

The table lists this clonotype with many counts. The chain recombines TRBV7-2 with TRBJ2-4, with unresolved D. The V gene lost 2 bases and the J gene lost 1 base, with 6 bases spanning the gap. This CDR3 contains 14 residues. The germline CDR1 and CDR2 sequences are SGHTA and FQGNSA. CDR3 DNA: TGTGCCAGCAGCTTAAGTGGGGCCAAAAACATTCAGTACTTC. It codes for CASSLSGAKNIQYF.

V is TRBV25-1 and J is TRBJ2-5, with a tentative D call TRBD1 (6 bases). Deletions cut 6 bases from V and 6 bases from J, with 8 bases between. This CDR3 is 11 amino acids long. Per germline, CDR1 MGHDK and CDR2 SYGVNS. CDR3: CASRGGKTQYF. The DNA for the CDR3 is TGTGCCAGCAGAGGGGGAAAGACCCAGTACTTC.

This sequence joins TRBV28 and TRBJ1-1; D is undetermined. This CDR3 comprises 14 residues. The V and J ends lost 3 bases and 1 base respectively, with 9 bases between them. CDR1 is MDHEN, CDR2 SYDVKM, per germline. The CDR3 spells CASSFGEQNTEAFF. DNA for the CDR3: TGTGCCAGCAGTTTTGGGGAACAGAACACTGAAGCTTTCTTT.

V is TRBV2 and J is TRBJ2-7; D is perhaps TRBD1 (6 bases). Germline loops: CDR1 SNHLY, CDR2 FYNNEI. The CDR3 has 16 amino acids. V was trimmed by 4 bases and J by 0 bases, leaving 16 bases between them. The CDR3 DNA sequence: TGTGCCAGCAGTGGACCAGGGGCGGAGAGCTCCTACGAGCAGTACTTC. This codes for CASSGPGAESSYEQYF.

This clonotype was counted only a few times. This chain connects TRBV19 to TRBJ1-3; D may be TRBD1 (6 bases). The CDR3 runs 14 residues. Germline V gives CDR1 LNHDA, CDR2 SQIVND (reference sequence). V was clipped by 8 bases and J by 2 bases, with 13 bases between them. DNA for the CDR3: TGTGCCAGTTCCCCTGGGACAACTGGAAACACCATATATTTT. Its protein is CASSPGTTGNTIYF.

CDR3: CATQGRGLTDTQYF. CDR3 sequence (DNA): TGCGCCACCCAGGGGCGGGGTCTCACAGATACGCAGTATTTT. This chain uses TRBV10-2 with TRBJ2-3; D might be TRBD1 or TRBD2, each matching 6 bases. The CDR3 is made up of 14 amino acids. From germline, CDR1 is WSHSY and CDR2 SAAADI. Trimming stripped 10 bases from V and 2 bases from J, with 16 bases between.

V is TRBV20-1 and J is TRBJ2-1; tentatively, D is TRBD2 (7 bases). Germline CDR1 DFQATT, CDR2 SNEGSKA (reference sequence). V shed 3 bases and J shed 8 bases, with 17 bases lying between them. The length of the CDR3 is 14 residues. The CDR3 loop reads CSASYPWGGDEQFF. The DNA of the CDR3 is TGCAGTGCTAGTTATCCCTGGGGGGGCGATGAGCAGTTCTTC.

The V call is TRBV2, the J call TRBJ2-5; 7 bases match TRBD1. The CDR3 has 13 amino acids. Trimming cost V 8 bases and J 7 bases; bases outside gene matches: 10. Germline loops: CDR1 SNHLY, CDR2 FYNNEI. In DNA form, the CDR3 reads TGTGCCAGCGTAGACGGACAGGTCTGGACCCAGTACTTC. This translates into CASVDGQVWTQYF.

This chain joins TRBV5-1 and TRBJ1-4; TRBD1 agrees at 8 bases. Germline V gene lookup returns CDR1 SGHRS and CDR2 YFSETQ. Trimming at V came to 2 bases and at J to 6 bases, leaving 6 bases not matched to a gene. This CDR3 has 15 amino acids. DNA for the CDR3: TGCGCCAGCAGCTTTACAGGGGGACAAGATGAAAAACTGTTTTTT. Amino acids: CASSFTGGQDEKLFF.

This CDR3 is CASSERERGLETQYF. The CDR3 DNA reads TGTGCCAGCAGTGAAAGAGAGCGAGGGTTGGAGACCCAGTACTTC. The gene calls are TRBV6-1 and TRBJ2-5, with D perhaps TRBD2 (5 bases). Per the germline V gene, CDR1 is MNHNS and CDR2 is SASEGT. The CDR3 has 15 residues. Between the trimmed V and J ends, which lost 2 bases and 5 bases, there was a span of 15 bases.

The CDR3 loop reads CASPGTVRNNEQFF. CDR3 in DNA: TGTGCCAGCCCCGGGACGGTTAGAAACAATGAGCAGTTCTTC. The chain is built from TRBV2 and TRBJ2-1, with D perhaps being TRBD1 or TRBD2 (5 bases each). Germline CDR1 and CDR2: SNHLY and FYNNEI. This CDR3 comprises 14 residues. The V end was cut by 8 bases, the J end by 5 bases, with 16 bases between.

This clonotype was seen only a few times. The V call is TRBV11-3, the J call TRBJ2-1; either TRBD1 or TRBD2 may fit D (5 bases each). The CDR3 extends over 16 amino acids. Germline assignment: CDR1 SGHNT and CDR2 YENEEA. Trimming shortened V by 8 bases and J by 0 bases, and 17 bases separated the two germline ends. The DNA of the CDR3 is TGTGCCAGCTGCACACTGGGGGAGCCCTCCTACAATGAGCAGTTCTTC. This sequence encodes CASCTLGEPSYNEQFF.

This clonotype occurred many times. Written as DNA, the CDR3 is TGTGCCAGCAGCGCGATGACAGGGTTCTACACTGAAGCTTTCTTT. The encoded protein is CASSAMTGFYTEAFF. The rearrangement links TRBV5-5 to TRBJ1-1; 7 bases line up with TRBD1. From germline, CDR1 is SGHKS and CDR2 YYEKEE (reference sequence). Unmatched junction bases numbered 9, after V lost 4 bases and J lost 3 bases. This CDR3 comprises 15 residues.

The chain uses TRBV7-2 and TRBJ2-7; D tentatively reads TRBD1 or TRBD2 (5 bases each). V was pared by 0 bases and J by 0 bases, with 18 bases between. Germline assignment: CDR1 SGHTA and CDR2 FQGNSA. The CDR3 spans 18 residues. The CDR3 sequence is CASSLAVLGRAYSYEQYF. CDR3 coding DNA: TGTGCCAGCAGCTTAGCGGTGTTGGGGCGGGCGTACTCCTACGAGCAGTACTTC.

This clonotype was recorded a few times. The J gene is TRBJ2-1, the V gene TRBV15; no reliable D call. CDR3 length: 12 amino acids. The V end was cut by 8 bases, the J end by 0 bases, with 5 bases between. Germline loops: CDR1 LNHNV, CDR2 YYDKDF (reference sequence). The CDR3 reads CATVSSYNEQFF. The CDR3 DNA sequence: TGTGCCACCGTAAGCTCCTACAATGAGCAGTTCTTC.

V is TRBV12-3 or TRBV12-4 and J is TRBJ2-2, with D possibly being TRBD1 or TRBD2 (5 bases each). The CDR3 length is 15 residues. Trimming left V 6 bases short and J 1 base short, with 12 bases between. The CDR3 sequence is CASSTFGGNTGELFF. CDR3 DNA sequence: TGTGCCAGCAGCACCTTTGGGGGGAACACCGGGGAGCTGTTTTTT.

This clonotype was detected only a few times. This sequence joins TRBV25-1 and TRBJ2-7; weak D call: TRBD2 (6 bases). The CDR3 has 15 amino acids. V gave up 5 bases and J gave up 2 bases, with 16 bases separating them. Germline lookup yields CDR1 MGHDK and CDR2 SYGVNS. The CDR3 nucleotides read TGTGCCAGCAGTCCCGTCGCGGCGGGACCCTACGAGCAGTACTTC. Translating gives CASSPVAAGPYEQYF.

This rearrangement joins TRBV6-1 to TRBJ1-5; 8 bases are shared with TRBD1. Trimming cost V 7 bases and J 7 bases; bases outside gene matches: 6. Germline-derived CDR1 and CDR2 are MNHNS and SASEGT. CDR3 length: 13 amino acids. The CDR3 DNA reads as TGTGCCAGCACCCAGGGGGCTAGGCAGCCCCAGCATTTT. It encodes CASTQGARQPQHF.

This clonotype showed up many times. The gene calls are TRBV29-1 and TRBJ2-5; 10 positions agree with TRBD2. This CDR3 spans 14 amino acids. The germline gives CDR1 SQVTM, CDR2 ANQGSEA. V shed 4 bases and J 4 bases; nucleotides not matched to a gene: 6. The CDR3 DNA reads TGCAGCGTTGGACGTCGACTAGCGGGAGAGACCCAGTACTTC. It is translated as CSVGRRLAGETQYF.

The chain is built from TRBV12-3 or TRBV12-4 and TRBJ1-6, with 9 bases aligning to TRBD1. Unmatched junction bases numbered 9, after V lost 5 bases and J lost 10 bases. This CDR3 comprises 15 residues. The CDR3 sequence is CASSPSTGGASPLHF. The CDR3 DNA reads TGTGCCAGCAGTCCCAGCACAGGGGGCGCATCACCCCTCCACTTT.

The chain recombines TRBV6-2 or TRBV6-3 with TRBJ1-2; the D is unclear. CDR3 length equals 14 residues. Germline assignment: CDR1 MNHEY and CDR2 SVGEGT. V was shortened by 4 bases and J by 7 bases, with 16 bases between the two germline ends. The CDR3 loop is CASSFFGEPAGYTF. The CDR3 region has the DNA TGTGCCAGCAGTTTCTTTGGGGAGCCGGCTGGCTACACCTTC.

The chain is built from TRBV3-1 and TRBJ2-2; a weak D match, TRBD2 (5 bases). Germline CDR1 is LGHDT and CDR2 is YNNKEL (reference sequence). The CDR3 length is 18 residues. Trimming took off 0 bases at V and 7 bases at J, with 21 bases between the two ends. The CDR3 nucleotides are TGTGCCAGCAGCCAAGATATAGGACTCCCCTTAGATGTCGGGGAGCTGTTTTTT. Its translation is CASSQDIGLPLDVGELFF.

A few counts support this clonotype. The rearrangement joins TRBV24-1 to TRBJ2-1; 11 nucleotides agree with TRBD2. V lost 3 bases to trimming and J lost 5 bases; unmatched junction nucleotides: 5. The CDR3 is made up of 16 amino acids. Germline assignment: CDR1 KGHDR and CDR2 SFDVKD. The DNA of the CDR3 is TGTGCCACCAGTGATGGGGGGACTAGCGGAAACAATGAGCAGTTCTTC. Protein: CATSDGGTSGNNEQFF.

The gene calls are TRBV18 and TRBJ2-3; TRBD2 might be the D (6 bases). V dropped 3 bases and J dropped 5 bases, with 9 bases sitting between them. This CDR3 has 13 residues. Germline V gene sequence: CDR1 KGHSH, CDR2 LQKENI. CDR3 sequence reads: CASSPGGEDTQYF. The DNA for the CDR3 is TGTGCCAGCTCACCCGGCGGGGAAGATACGCAGTATTTT. Full variable domain (outside the CDR3, taken from reference TRBV18 and TRBJ2-3): NAGVMQNPRHLVRRRGQEARLRCSPMKGHSHVYWYRQLPEEGLKFMVYLQKENIIDESGMPKERFSAEFPKEGPSILRIQQVVRGDSAAYFCASSPGGEDTQYFGPGTRLTVL.